Sequencing of this TCR beta chain was carried out in a study of cytomegalovirus exposure and HLA in healthy donors. Donors came from a validation cohort of 90 to 150 subjects, distinct from the first 666-subject cohort. Method: immunoSEQ multiplex PCR; TCRdb's copy keeps in-frame clones and lacks some. This sample carries about 220,000 clones, around nine tenths of them seen once, and the ten largest clones take about 1%. Germline V gene lookup returns CDR1 GTSNPN and CDR2 SVGIG (reference sequence). V lost 0 bases, J lost 2 bases, and 13 bases lay in between. The CDR3 length is 15 residues. Whole-study findings and limits: The investigators catalogued 150 to 200 TCR beta chains as cytomegalovirus-associated.

This clone has just one count. No antigen is known for it. This chain connects TRBV30 to TRBJ2-5; a weak D match, TRBD1 (6 bases). The receptor was isolated from a woman aged 18-35 years in good health and CMV-seronegative. Sequencing was carried out using PBMCs. CDR3 sequence reads: CAWSVDGTRQETQYF. Here the CDR3 DNA reads TGTGCCTGGAGTGTAGACGGGACAAGACAAGAGACCCAGTACTTC. Using reference TRBV30 and TRBJ2-5 for the parts outside the CDR3, the full variable domain is SQTIHQWPATLVQPVGSPLSLECTVEGTSNPNLYWYRQAAGRGLQLLFYSVGIGQISSEVPQNLSASRPQDRQFILSSKKLLLSDSGFYLCAWSVDGTRQETQYFGPGTRLLVL.